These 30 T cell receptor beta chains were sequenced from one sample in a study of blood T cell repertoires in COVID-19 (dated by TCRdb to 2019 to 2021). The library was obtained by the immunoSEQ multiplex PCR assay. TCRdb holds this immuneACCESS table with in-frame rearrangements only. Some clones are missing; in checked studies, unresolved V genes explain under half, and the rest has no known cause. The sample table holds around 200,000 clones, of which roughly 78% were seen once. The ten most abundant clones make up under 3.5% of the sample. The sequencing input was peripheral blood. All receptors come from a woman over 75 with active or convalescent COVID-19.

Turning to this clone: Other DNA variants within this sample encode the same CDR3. The CDR3 sequence is CASSLGQMNTGELFF. CDR3 DNA: TGCGCCAGCAGCTTGGGACAGATGAACACCGGGGAGCTGTTTTTT. The rearrangement links TRBV5-1 to TRBJ2-2; perhaps TRBD1 as D (5 bases). The length of the CDR3 is 15 residues. Germline lookup yields CDR1 SGHRS and CDR2 YFSETQ. The V end was cut by 0 bases, the J end by 1 base, with 7 bases between. The whole variable domain, remainder taken from reference TRBV5-1 and TRBJ2-2, is KAGVTQTPRYLIKTRGQQVTLSCSPISGHRSVSWYQQTPGQGLQFLFEYFSETQRNKGNFPGRFSGRQFSNSRSEMNVSTLELGDSALYLCASSLGQMNTGELFFGEGSRLTVL.

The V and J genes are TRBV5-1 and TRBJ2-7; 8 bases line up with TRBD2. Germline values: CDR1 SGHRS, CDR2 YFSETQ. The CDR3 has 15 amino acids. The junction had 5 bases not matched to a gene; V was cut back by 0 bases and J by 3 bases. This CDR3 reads CASSLGGSGDYEQYF. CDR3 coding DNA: TGCGCCAGCAGCTTGGGCGGTAGCGGGGACTACGAGCAGTACTTC.

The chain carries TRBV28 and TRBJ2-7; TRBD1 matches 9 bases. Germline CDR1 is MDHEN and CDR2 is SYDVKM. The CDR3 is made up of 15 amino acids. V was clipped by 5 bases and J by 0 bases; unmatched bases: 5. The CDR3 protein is CASSPRQGGSYEQYF. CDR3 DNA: TGTGCCAGCAGTCCGCGACAGGGGGGCTCCTACGAGCAGTACTTC.

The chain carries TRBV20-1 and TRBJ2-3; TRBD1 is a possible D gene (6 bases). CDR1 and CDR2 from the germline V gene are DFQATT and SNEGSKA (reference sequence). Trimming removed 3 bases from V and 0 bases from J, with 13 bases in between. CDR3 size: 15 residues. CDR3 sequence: CSASLDSPSTDTQYF. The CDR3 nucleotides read TGCAGTGCTAGTTTGGACAGCCCTAGCACAGATACGCAGTATTTT.

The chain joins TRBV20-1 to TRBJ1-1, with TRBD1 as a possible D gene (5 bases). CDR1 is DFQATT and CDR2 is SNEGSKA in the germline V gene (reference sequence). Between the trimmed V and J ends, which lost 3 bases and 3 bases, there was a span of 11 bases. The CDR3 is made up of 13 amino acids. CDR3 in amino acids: CSASPSGDTEAFF. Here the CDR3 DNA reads TGCAGTGCTAGTCCATCGGGGGACACTGAAGCTTTCTTT.

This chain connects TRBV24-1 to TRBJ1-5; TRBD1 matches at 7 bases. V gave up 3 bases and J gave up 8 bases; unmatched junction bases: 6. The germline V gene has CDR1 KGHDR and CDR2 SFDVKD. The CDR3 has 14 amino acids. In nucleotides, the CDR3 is TGTGCCACCAGTGATCGACAGGGTAGGGAGCCCCAGCATTTT. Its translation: CATSDRQGREPQHF.

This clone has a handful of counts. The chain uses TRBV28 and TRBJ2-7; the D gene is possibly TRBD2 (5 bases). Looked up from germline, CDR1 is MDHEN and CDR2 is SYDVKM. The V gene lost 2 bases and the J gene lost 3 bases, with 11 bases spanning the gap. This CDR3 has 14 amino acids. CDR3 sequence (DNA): TGTGCCAGCAGTTTACCGGGGATTTTCTACGAGCAGTACTTC. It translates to CASSLPGIFYEQYF.

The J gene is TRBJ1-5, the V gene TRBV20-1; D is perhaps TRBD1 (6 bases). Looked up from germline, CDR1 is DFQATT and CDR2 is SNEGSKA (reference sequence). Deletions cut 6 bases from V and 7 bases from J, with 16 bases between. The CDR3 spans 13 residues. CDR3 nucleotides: TGCAGTGCAAGTTACAGGGAAGGGCAGCCCCAGCATTTT. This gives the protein CSASYREGQPQHF.

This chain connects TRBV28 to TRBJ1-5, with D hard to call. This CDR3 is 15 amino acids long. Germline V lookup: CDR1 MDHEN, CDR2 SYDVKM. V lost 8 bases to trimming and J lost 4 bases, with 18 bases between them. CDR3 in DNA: TGTGCCAGCCACACAGAGGGCTCGGGAAATCAGCCCCAGCATTTT. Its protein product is CASHTEGSGNQPQHF.

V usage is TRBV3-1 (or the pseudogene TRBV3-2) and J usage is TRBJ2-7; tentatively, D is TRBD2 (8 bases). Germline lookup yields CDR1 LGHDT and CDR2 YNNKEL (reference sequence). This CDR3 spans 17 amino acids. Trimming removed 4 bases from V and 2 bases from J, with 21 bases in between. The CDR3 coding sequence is TGTGCCAGCAGCCGACAGGGTAATCTAGCGGGTACCTACGAGCAGTACTTC. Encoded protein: CASSRQGNLAGTYEQYF.

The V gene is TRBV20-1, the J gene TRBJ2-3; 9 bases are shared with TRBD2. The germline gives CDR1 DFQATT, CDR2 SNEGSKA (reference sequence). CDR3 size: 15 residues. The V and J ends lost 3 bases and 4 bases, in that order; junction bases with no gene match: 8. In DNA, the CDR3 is TGCAGTGCTAGTGGTGCGGGGGGGCTGGCAGATACGCAGTATTTT. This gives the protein CSASGAGGLADTQYF.

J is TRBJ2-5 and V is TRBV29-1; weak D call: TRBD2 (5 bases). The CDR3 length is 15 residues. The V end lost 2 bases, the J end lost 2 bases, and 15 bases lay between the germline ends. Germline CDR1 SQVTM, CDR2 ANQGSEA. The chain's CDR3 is CSVETSGNLQETQYF. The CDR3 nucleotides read TGCAGCGTTGAAACCTCCGGGAACCTTCAAGAGACCCAGTACTTC.

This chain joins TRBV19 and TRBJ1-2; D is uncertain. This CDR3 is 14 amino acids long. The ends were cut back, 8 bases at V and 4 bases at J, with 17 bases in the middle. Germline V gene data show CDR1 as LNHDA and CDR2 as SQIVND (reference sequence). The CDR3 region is CASRSEAKTYGYTF. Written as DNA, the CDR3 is TGTGCCAGTCGGTCTGAGGCCAAGACCTATGGCTACACCTTC. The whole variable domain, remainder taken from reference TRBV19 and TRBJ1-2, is DGGITQSPKYLFRKEGQNVTLSCEQNLNHDAMYWYRQDPGQGLRLIYYSQIVNDFQKGDIAEGYSVSREKKESFPLTVTSAQKNPTAFYLCASRSEAKTYGYTFGSGTRLTVV.

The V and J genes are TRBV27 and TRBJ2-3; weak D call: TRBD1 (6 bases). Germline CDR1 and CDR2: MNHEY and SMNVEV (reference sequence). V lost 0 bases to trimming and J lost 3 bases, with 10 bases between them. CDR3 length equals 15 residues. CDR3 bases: TGTGCCAGCAGTTTATCGTACAGGGAGACAGATACGCAGTATTTT. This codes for CASSLSYRETDTQYF.

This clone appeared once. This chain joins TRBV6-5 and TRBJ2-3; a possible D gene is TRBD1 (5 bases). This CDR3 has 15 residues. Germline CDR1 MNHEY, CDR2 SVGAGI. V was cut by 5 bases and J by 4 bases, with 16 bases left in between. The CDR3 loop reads CASSSDSFLSDTQYF. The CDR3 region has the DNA TGTGCCAGCAGTAGCGACAGTTTTCTTTCAGATACGCAGTATTTT.

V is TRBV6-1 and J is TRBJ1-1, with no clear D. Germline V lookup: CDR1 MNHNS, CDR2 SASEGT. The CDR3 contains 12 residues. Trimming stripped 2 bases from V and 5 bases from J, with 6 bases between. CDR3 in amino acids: CASSESQTEAFF. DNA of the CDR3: TGTGCCAGCAGTGAATCGCAGACTGAAGCTTTCTTT.

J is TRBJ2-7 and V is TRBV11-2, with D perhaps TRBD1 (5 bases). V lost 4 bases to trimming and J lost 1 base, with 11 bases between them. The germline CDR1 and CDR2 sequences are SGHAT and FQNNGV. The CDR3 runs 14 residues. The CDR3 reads CASSSVRQSYEQYF. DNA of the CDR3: TGTGCCAGCAGCTCAGTGAGACAGTCCTACGAGCAGTACTTC.

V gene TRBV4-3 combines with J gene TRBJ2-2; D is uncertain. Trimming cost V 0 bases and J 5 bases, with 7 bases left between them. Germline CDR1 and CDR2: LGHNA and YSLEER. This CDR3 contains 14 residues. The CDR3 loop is CASSQEVRTGELFF. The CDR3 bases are TGCGCCAGCAGCCAAGAGGTGCGGACCGGGGAGCTGTTTTTT.

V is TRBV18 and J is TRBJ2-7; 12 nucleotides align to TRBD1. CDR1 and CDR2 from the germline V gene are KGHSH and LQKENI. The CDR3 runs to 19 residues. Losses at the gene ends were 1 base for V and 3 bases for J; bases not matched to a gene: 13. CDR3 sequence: CASSPRPGTGGTYGYEQYF. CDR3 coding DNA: TGTGCCAGCTCACCACGCCCCGGGACAGGGGGCACGTATGGCTACGAGCAGTACTTC.

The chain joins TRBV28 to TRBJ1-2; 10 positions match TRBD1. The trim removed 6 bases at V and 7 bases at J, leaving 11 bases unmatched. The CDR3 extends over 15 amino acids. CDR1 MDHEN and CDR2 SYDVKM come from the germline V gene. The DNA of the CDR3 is TGTGCCAGCAGAAGGGACAGGGGCGCGGATACTGGCTACACCTTC. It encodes CASRRDRGADTGYTF.

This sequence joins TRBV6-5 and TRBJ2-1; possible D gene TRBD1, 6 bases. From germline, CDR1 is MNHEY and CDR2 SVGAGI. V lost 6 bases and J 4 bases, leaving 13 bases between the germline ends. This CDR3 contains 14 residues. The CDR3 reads CASSPGAQYNEQFF. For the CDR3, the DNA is TGTGCCAGCAGCCCAGGGGCTCAGTACAATGAGCAGTTCTTC.

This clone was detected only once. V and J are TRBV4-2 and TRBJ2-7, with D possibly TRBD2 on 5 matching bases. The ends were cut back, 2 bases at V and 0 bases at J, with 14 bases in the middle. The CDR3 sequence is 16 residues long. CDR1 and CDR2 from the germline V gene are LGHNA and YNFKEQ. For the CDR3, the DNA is TGTGCCAGCAGCCAATCTTGGCGGGCGAGCTCCTACGAGCAGTACTTC. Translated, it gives CASSQSWRASSYEQYF.

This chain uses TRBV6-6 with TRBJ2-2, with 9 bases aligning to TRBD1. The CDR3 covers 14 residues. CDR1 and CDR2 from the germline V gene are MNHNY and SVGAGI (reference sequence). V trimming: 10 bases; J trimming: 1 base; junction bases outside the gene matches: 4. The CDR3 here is CATTGGLNTGELFF. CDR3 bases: TGTGCCACTACAGGGGGCTTGAACACCGGGGAGCTGTTTTTT.

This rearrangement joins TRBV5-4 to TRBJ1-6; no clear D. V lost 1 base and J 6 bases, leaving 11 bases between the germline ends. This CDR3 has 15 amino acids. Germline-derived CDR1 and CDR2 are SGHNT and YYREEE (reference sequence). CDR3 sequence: CASSLRAGGNSPLHF. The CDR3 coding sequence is TGTGCCAGCAGCTTGCGGGCGGGTGGTAATTCACCCCTCCACTTT.

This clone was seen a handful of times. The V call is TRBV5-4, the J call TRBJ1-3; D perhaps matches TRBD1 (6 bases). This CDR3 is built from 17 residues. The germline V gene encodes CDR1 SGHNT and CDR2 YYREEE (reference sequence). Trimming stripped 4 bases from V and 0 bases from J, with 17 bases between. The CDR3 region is CASSLGQSGVSGNTIYF. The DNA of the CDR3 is TGTGCCAGCAGCCTAGGACAGAGTGGAGTCTCTGGAAACACCATATATTTT.

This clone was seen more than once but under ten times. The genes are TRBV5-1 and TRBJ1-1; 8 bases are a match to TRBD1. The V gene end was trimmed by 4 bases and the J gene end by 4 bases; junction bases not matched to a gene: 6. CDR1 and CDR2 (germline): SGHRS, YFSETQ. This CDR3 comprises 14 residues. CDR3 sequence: CASSAAGGGTEAFF. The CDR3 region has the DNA TGCGCCAGCAGCGCCGCAGGGGGCGGCACTGAAGCTTTCTTT.

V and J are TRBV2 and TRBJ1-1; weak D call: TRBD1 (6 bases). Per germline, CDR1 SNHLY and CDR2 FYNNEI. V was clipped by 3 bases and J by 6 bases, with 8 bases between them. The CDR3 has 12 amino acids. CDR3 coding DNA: TGTGCCAGCAGTGATGAGGGGGCTGAAGCTTTCTTT. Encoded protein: CASSDEGAEAFF.

The CDR3 DNA follows: TGTGCCATCAGTGAGTCGGGACAGAGCAATCAGCCCCAGCATTTT. It is translated as CAISESGQSNQPQHF. This sequence joins TRBV10-3 and TRBJ1-5; the match to TRBD1 covers 7 bases. Trimming removed 0 bases from V and 1 base from J; junction bases left unmatched: 0. The CDR3 contains 15 residues. Germline CDR1 is ENHRY and CDR2 is SYGVKD.

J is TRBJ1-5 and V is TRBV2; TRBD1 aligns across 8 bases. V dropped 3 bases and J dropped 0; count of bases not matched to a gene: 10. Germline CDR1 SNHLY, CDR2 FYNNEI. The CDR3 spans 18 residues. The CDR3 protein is CASSDRTGYRYSNQPQHF. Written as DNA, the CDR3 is TGTGCCAGCAGTGATCGGACAGGGTACCGTTATAGCAATCAGCCCCAGCATTTT.

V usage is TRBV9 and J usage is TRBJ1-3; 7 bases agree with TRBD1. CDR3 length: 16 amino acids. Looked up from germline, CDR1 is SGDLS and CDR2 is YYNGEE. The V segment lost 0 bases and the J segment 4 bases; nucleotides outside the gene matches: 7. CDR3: CASSVGQGPLGNTIYF. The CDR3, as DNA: TGTGCCAGCAGCGTAGGACAGGGCCCCTTAGGAAACACCATATATTTT.